Listed below are T cell receptor beta chains from one sample, sequenced in a study of long-term antiretroviral therapy in people with HIV. Some clones are missing from TCRdb's copy, which holds only in-frame ones; the method was immunoSEQ multiplex PCR. The sample records roughly 28,000 clones, around 86% being singletons. The input for sequencing was unsorted PBMCs, taken roughly 2.7 years after starting antiretroviral therapy. The receptors originated from a man aged 35 to 55 with HIV. The CDR3 runs from the conserved cysteine through the conserved F or W. Each record gives: J gene, clone size, D gene, V gene, CDR3 protein, CDR3 DNA. A D gene is named only where the DNA matches it firmly. Size is stated for part of the rows, as once, few or many counts, or as a class when the clone is expanded.

TRBJ2-7	once	TRBD1	TRBV19	CASSKTGTDKFYEQYF	TGTGCCAGTAGTAAGACCGGGACAGACAAATTCTACGAGCAGTACTTC
TRBJ2-7	NA	NA	TRBV19	CASSTGLGAYEQYF	TGTGCCAGTAGTACCGGTCTAGGGGCCTACGAGCAGTACTTC
TRBJ2-6	NA	NA	TRBV19	CASSMRYSGANVLTF	TGTGCCAGTAGTATGCGTTACTCTGGGGCCAACGTCCTGACTTTC
TRBJ1-1	NA	NA	TRBV7-2	CASSSTPTALGATEAFF	TGTGCCAGCAGCTCTACCCCAACAGCGCTGGGCGCGACTGAAGCTTTCTTT
TRBJ1-1	few	NA	TRBV30	CAWSRTSNTEAFF	TGTGCCTGGAGCAGGACATCGAACACTGAAGCTTTCTTT
TRBJ2-7	NA	NA	TRBV9	CASSVAGANYEQYF	TGTGCCAGCAGCGTAGCTGGCGCCAACTACGAGCAGTACTTC
TRBJ1-1	NA	NA	TRBV7-8	CASSTDAFRLNEAFF	TGTGCCAGCAGCACGGACGCCTTCCGCCTCAATGAAGCTTTCTTT
TRBJ1-1	NA	TRBD1	TRBV30	CAWSVQGAFAEAFF	TGTGCCTGGAGTGTACAGGGGGCTTTCGCTGAAGCTTTCTTT
TRBJ1-2	NA	NA	TRBV5-5	CASSLTGNDYGYTF	TGTGCCAGCAGCTTGACGGGGAACGACTATGGCTACACCTTC
TRBJ2-7	once	NA	TRBV4-1	CASSQEGARDGEQYF	TGCGCCAGCAGCCAAGAAGGGGCCAGGGACGGCGAGCAGTACTTC
TRBJ2-5	NA	NA	TRBV11-1	CASSGLKEGNVQETQYF	TGTGCCAGCAGCGGCCTGAAAGAGGGGAATGTCCAAGAGACCCAGTACTTC
TRBJ1-2	few	NA	TRBV6-5	CASSRTGGYTF	TGTGCCAGCAGCAGGACGGGAGGCTACACCTTC
TRBJ2-7	NA	NA	TRBV7-8	CASSLIRGLNNEQYF	TGTGCCAGCAGCTTAATCAGGGGCCTGAATAACGAGCAGTACTTC
TRBJ2-7	medium-sized	NA	TRBV30	CAWTLGLPTNEQYF	TGTGCCTGGACCCTAGGGCTACCCACCAACGAGCAGTACTTC
TRBJ1-1	NA	NA	TRBV30	CAWTDNTEAFF	TGTGCCTGGACCGACAACACTGAAGCTTTCTTT
TRBJ2-5	once	TRBD2	TRBV28	CASNPSGRFEETQYF	TGTGCCAGCAACCCGAGCGGGAGGTTCGAAGAGACCCAGTACTTC
TRBJ2-3	NA	TRBD2	TRBV29-1	CSVEGGLAGVTDTQYF	TGCAGCGTTGAAGGCGGGCTAGCGGGAGTCACAGATACGCAGTATTTT
TRBJ2-7	NA	TRBD1	TRBV28	CASTFRDSYGSYEQYF	TGTGCCAGCACCTTCCGGGACAGTTATGGATCATACGAGCAGTACTTC
TRBJ2-5	NA	TRBD2	TRBV5-1	CASSLIAGQETQYF	TGCGCCAGCAGCCTGATAGCGGGCCAAGAGACCCAGTACTTC
TRBJ2-7	NA	TRBD1	TRBV7-2	CASSWDRDYEQYF	TGTGCCAGCAGCTGGGACAGGGACTACGAGCAGTACTTC
TRBJ1-2	NA	TRBD1	TRBV7-8	CASSSQPRTGDYGYTF	TGTGCCAGCAGCTCACAACCTCGGACAGGGGACTATGGCTACACCTTC
TRBJ2-1	NA	NA	TRBV6-6	CASSYDGNNEQFF	TGTGCCAGCAGCTACGACGGCAACAATGAGCAGTTCTTC
TRBJ2-7	once	TRBD2	TRBV16	CASSQFRGRGEQYF	TGTGCCAGCAGCCAATTTCGGGGGAGGGGCGAGCAGTACTTC
TRBJ1-2	NA	NA	TRBV7-9	CASSSEGGGSGYTF	TGTGCCAGCAGCTCCGAAGGGGGGGGCTCTGGCTACACCTTC
TRBJ2-1	NA	TRBD2	TRBV4-1	CASSQEAAGGYNEQFF	TGCGCCAGCAGCCAAGAAGCAGCGGGAGGGTACAATGAGCAGTTCTTC
TRBJ2-1	once	NA	TRBV5-1	CASSSEGVAYNEQFF	TGCGCCAGCAGCTCGGAGGGGGTCGCCTACAATGAGCAGTTCTTC
TRBJ1-6	NA	NA	TRBV6-5	CASSYGGSGSPLHF	TGTGCCAGCAGTTACGGGGGTTCCGGGTCACCCCTCCACTTT
TRBJ2-3	NA	NA	TRBV29-1	CSVCGWQITDTQYF	TGCAGCGTATGTGGGTGGCAGATCACAGATACGCAGTATTTT
TRBJ1-3	NA	TRBD1	TRBV7-9	CASSPTGTVSGNTIYF	TGTGCCAGCAGCCCCACAGGGACAGTCTCTGGAAACACCATATATTTT
TRBJ1-4	NA	NA	TRBV5-1	CASSFHTPGLFIALFF	TGCGCCAGCAGCTTTCACACCCCAGGGCTCTTTATAGCTTTGTTTTTT
TRBJ1-3	NA	NA	TRBV11-2	CASSLNSRTGNTIYF	TGTGCCAGCAGCTTAAACAGCCGAACTGGAAACACCATATATTTT
TRBJ1-1	NA	NA	TRBV10-3	CAITKGDRGEAFF	TGTGCCATCACCAAGGGGGATCGGGGTGAAGCTTTCTTT
TRBJ1-4	NA	NA	TRBV18	CASSPTPIAATNEKLFF	TGTGCCAGCTCACCGACGCCAATAGCCGCAACTAATGAAAAACTGTTTTTT
TRBJ2-7	few	TRBD2	TRBV7-2	CASSIGTSGGAEQYF	TGTGCCAGCAGCATAGGGACTAGCGGGGGGGCGGAGCAGTACTTC
TRBJ2-5	NA	NA	TRBV10-2	CAASWDQEETQYF	TGCGCCGCCAGCTGGGACCAGGAAGAGACCCAGTACTTC
TRBJ2-1	NA	TRBD2	TRBV7-2	CASSSGGSMNEQFF	TGTGCCAGCAGCTCGGGGGGTTCGATGAATGAGCAGTTCTTC
TRBJ2-7	NA	TRBD1	TRBV7-2	CASSLGPIQGAVPYEQYF	TGTGCCAGCAGTTTAGGACCAATTCAGGGGGCGGTCCCCTACGAGCAGTACTTC
TRBJ2-3	NA	NA	TRBV5-6	CASSFGASTDTQYF	TGTGCCAGCAGCTTCGGTGCTAGCACAGATACGCAGTATTTT
TRBJ2-1	NA	TRBD1	TRBV27	CASSPGGSYNEQFF	TGTGCCAGCAGTCCAGGGGGCTCGTACAATGAGCAGTTCTTC
TRBJ1-3	NA	NA	TRBV2	CASRGGAGNTIYF	TGTGCCAGCAGGGGCGGGGCTGGAAACACCATATATTTT
TRBJ1-3	NA	TRBD1	TRBV19	CASSPRTGQYGNTIYF	TGTGCCAGTAGTCCGAGGACAGGGCAATACGGAAACACCATATATTTT
TRBJ2-7	NA	NA	TRBV27	CASSPGSISYEQYF	TGTGCCAGCAGCCCAGGGAGTATTTCCTACGAGCAGTACTTC
TRBJ2-2	NA	NA	TRBV7-2	CASLIARENTGELFF	TGTGCCAGCCTTATCGCGCGGGAGAACACCGGGGAGCTGTTTTTT
TRBJ1-1	NA	NA	TRBV6-5	CASSYSGQLEAFF	TGTGCCAGCAGTTACTCAGGGCAGTTGGAAGCTTTCTTT
TRBJ2-7	few	TRBD1	TRBV5-1	CASSPRTGAYEQYF	TGCGCCAGCAGCCCTCGGACAGGGGCCTACGAGCAGTACTTC
TRBJ2-5	NA	TRBD2	TRBV2	CASSGGLAGWQETQYF	TGTGCCAGCAGTGGGGGACTAGCGGGATGGCAAGAGACCCAGTACTTC
TRBJ2-2	NA	NA	TRBV6-5	CASSPRPTNTGELFF	TGTGCCAGCAGTCCCAGGCCGACGAACACCGGGGAGCTGTTTTTT
TRBJ2-2	NA	NA	TRBV28	CASSSRDTGELFF	TGTGCCAGCAGTTCCAGGGACACCGGGGAGCTGTTTTTT
TRBJ2-5	once	NA	TRBV7-2	CASSLSGLETQYF	TGTGCCAGCAGCTTGTCAGGGTTAGAGACCCAGTACTTC
TRBJ1-1	few	NA	TRBV14	CASSQEWAGLAFF	TGTGCCAGCAGCCAAGAATGGGCAGGGTTGGCTTTCTTT
TRBJ2-3	NA	NA	TRBV4-3	CASSQDPSGQSTDTQYF	TGCGCCAGCAGCCAAGATCCTTCGGGCCAAAGCACAGATACGCAGTATTTT
TRBJ1-3	NA	NA	TRBV6-1	CASSDSRVDPAGSGNTIYF	TGTGCCAGCAGTGATTCGAGAGTGGACCCGGCCGGGTCTGGAAACACCATATATTTT
TRBJ2-3	NA	NA	TRBV9	CASSNLDTQYF	TGTGCCAGCAGCAATCTGGATACGCAGTATTTT
TRBJ1-6	few	NA	TRBV19	CAGGPHSPLHF	TGTGCCGGGGGGCCTCATTCACCCCTCCACTTT
TRBJ2-5	NA	TRBD1	TRBV11-2	CASSSDRVETQYF	TGTGCCAGCAGCTCGGACAGGGTAGAGACCCAGTACTTC